Described below is a single TCR beta chain sequence and its context. The CDR3 has 15 amino acids. With 5 bases clipped from V and 8 bases from J, the junction kept 7 bases outside the gene matches. Germline V lookup: CDR1 LNHDA, CDR2 SQIVND (reference sequence). As processed by the authors: The assay estimated nucleated cells by amplifying reference gene primers. Sequencing was performed with immunoSEQ multiplex PCR; in TCRdb, only in-frame clones are kept and a portion is missing. V and J calls and clone size follow that table, whereas D and trimming were derived from the DNA. The sample shows 65,000 to 90,000 clones, approximately 86% of them seen only once. The entry originates in a study of blood T cell repertoires in COVID-19. In the study overall: Spain, Italy and the United States supplied samples that represented acute and convalescent COVID-19. Sources were T cells, B-cell-depleted T cells, or PBMCs; the material itself was cDNA or gDNA.

Seattle researchers signed up patients amid active infection and tracked them longitudinally. Material: peripheral blood. This chain connects TRBV19 to TRBJ1-4; 11 positions agree with TRBD1. The sequence was obtained from a man older than 75 with COVID-19, enrolled during active disease. For the CDR3, the DNA is TGTGCCAGTAGTGAACCGGACAGGGGGCGAGAAAAACTGTTTTTT. Translation gives CASSEPDRGREKLFF.